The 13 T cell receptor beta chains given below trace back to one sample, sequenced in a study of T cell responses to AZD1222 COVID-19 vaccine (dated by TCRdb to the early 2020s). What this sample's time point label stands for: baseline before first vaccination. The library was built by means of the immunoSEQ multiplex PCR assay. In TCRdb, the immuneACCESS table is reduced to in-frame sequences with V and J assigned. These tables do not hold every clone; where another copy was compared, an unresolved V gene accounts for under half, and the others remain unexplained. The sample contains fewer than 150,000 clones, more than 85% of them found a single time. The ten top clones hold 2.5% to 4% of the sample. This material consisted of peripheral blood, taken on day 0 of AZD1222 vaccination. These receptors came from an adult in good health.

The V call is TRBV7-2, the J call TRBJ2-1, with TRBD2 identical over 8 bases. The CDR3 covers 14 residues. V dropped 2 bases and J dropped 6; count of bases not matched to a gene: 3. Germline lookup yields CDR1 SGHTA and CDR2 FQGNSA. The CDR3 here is CASSLIGGGNEQFF. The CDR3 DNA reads TGTGCCAGCAGCTTAATCGGGGGGGGCAATGAGCAGTTCTTC. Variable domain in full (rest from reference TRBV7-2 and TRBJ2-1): GAGVSQSPSNKVTEKGKDVELRCDPISGHTALYWYRQSLGQGLEFLIYFQGNSAPDKSGLPSDRFSAERTGGSVSTLTIQRTQQEDSAVYLCASSLIGGGNEQFFGPGTRLTVL.

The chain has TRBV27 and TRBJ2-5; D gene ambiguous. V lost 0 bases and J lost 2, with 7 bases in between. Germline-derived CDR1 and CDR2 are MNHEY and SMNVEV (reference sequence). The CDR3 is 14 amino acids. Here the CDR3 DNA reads TGTGCCAGCAGTTTATCGATCAGACAAGAGACCCAGTACTTC. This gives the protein CASSLSIRQETQYF.

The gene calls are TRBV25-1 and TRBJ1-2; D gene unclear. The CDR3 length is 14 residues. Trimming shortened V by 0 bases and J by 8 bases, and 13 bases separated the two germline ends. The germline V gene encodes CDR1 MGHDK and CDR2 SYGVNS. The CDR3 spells CASSEYLATHGYTF. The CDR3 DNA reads TGTGCCAGCAGTGAATATCTGGCGACCCACGGCTACACCTTC.

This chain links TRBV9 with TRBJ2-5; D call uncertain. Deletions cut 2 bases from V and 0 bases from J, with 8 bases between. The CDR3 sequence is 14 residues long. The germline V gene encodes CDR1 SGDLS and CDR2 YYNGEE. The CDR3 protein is CASSVSWYQETQYF. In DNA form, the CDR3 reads TGTGCCAGCAGCGTTTCATGGTACCAAGAGACCCAGTACTTC.

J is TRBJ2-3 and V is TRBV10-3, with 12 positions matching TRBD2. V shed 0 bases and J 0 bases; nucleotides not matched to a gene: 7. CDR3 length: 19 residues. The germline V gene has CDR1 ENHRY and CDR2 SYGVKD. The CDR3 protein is CAISESRSSGRASTDTQYF. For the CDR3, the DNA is TGTGCCATCAGTGAGTCGAGGTCTAGCGGGAGGGCGAGCACAGATACGCAGTATTTT.

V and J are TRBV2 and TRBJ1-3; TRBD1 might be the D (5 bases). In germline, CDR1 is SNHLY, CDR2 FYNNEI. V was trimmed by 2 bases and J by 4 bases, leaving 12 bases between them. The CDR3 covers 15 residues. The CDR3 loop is CASSETRGSGNTIYF. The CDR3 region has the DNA TGTGCCAGCAGTGAAACAAGGGGATCCGGAAACACCATATATTTT.

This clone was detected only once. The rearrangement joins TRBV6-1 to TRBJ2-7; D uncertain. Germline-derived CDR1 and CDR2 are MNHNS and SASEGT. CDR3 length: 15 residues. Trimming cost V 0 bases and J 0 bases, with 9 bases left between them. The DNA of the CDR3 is TGTGCCAGCAGTGAAGCGAACCTAATCTCCTACGAGCAGTACTTC. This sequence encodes CASSEANLISYEQYF.

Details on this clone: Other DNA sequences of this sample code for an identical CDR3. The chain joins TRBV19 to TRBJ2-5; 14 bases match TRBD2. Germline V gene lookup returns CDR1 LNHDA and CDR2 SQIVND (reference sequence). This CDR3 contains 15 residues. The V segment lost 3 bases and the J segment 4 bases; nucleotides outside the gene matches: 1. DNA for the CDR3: TGTGCCAGTAGTATCGGACTAGCGGGAGGAGAGACCCAGTACTTC. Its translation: CASSIGLAGGETQYF.

The CDR3 bases are TGTGCCAGCAGCTTCCGGATCGGGAGCTATGAGCAGTTCTTC. Amino acid sequence: CASSFRIGSYEQFF. The gene calls are TRBV11-2 and TRBJ2-1; D is possibly TRBD2 (6 bases). Trimming shortened V by 3 bases and J by 8 bases, and 14 bases separated the two germline ends. CDR1 is SGHAT and CDR2 is FQNNGV in the germline V gene. This CDR3 spans 14 amino acids.

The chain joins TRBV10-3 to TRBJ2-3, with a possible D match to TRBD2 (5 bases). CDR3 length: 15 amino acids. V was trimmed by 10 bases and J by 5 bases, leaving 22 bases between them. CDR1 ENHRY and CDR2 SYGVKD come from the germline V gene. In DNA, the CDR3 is TGTGCCACAAAAAGGACGGGAACGAGAGAAGATACGCAGTATTTT. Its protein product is CATKRTGTREDTQYF.

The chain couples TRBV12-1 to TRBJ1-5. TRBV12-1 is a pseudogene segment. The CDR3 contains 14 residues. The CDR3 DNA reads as TGTGCCAGCAGCTCCCCGGGACGGGATCAGCCCCAGCATTTT. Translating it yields CASSSPGRDQPQHF.

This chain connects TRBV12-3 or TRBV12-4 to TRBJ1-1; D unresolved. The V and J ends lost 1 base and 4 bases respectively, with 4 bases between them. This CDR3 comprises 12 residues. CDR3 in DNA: TGTGCCAGCAGTTTAGAGGGCACTGAAGCTTTCTTT. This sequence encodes CASSLEGTEAFF.

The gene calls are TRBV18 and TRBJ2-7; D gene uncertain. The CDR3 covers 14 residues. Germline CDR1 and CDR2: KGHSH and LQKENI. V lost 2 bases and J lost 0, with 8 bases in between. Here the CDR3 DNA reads TGTGCCAGCTCACCAGGTCAGGACTCCTACGAGCAGTACTTC. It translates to CASSPGQDSYEQYF.